One and the same sample provided the 12 T cell receptor beta chains below, sequenced in a study of PD-1 blockade in classical Hodgkin lymphoma. With no exception, relapse followed autologous stem cell transplantation in all patients, and brentuximab vedotin exposure varied. TCRdb's table, derived via immunoSEQ multiplex PCR, lists solely in-frame clones and lacks some. The sample consists of 25,000 to 35,000 clones, roughly 71% of them appearing once. Sequencing was performed on peripheral blood mononuclear cells (PBMCs), taken before the second cycle of nivolumab. These receptors originate from a human donor with classical Hodgkin lymphoma.

This clone was counted once. V is TRBV2 and J is TRBJ2-6; D might be TRBD1 or TRBD2, each matching 5 bases. Trimming pared 1 base from V and 1 base from J, leaving 17 bases between. From germline, CDR1 is SNHLY and CDR2 FYNNEI. CDR3 length: 19 residues. CDR3 in DNA: TGTGCCAGCAGTGAAGTGAGGGCAGGGTGGTCATCTGGGGCCAACGTCCTGACTTTC. Its protein product is CASSEVRAGWSSGANVLTF.

This clone was observed a few times. The rearrangement uses TRBV4-1 and TRBJ2-3; D is unresolved. The length of the CDR3 is 15 residues. Germline V CDR1 and CDR2: MGHRA, YSYEKL. V was cut by 0 bases and J by 5 bases, with 12 bases left in between. The CDR3 DNA is TGCGCCAGCAGCCAAGATTACTATTCGGGAGATACGCAGTATTTT. It translates to CASSQDYYSGDTQYF.

The chain carries TRBV7-2 and TRBJ1-3; D may be TRBD1 (5 bases). The germline CDR1 and CDR2 sequences are SGHTA and FQGNSA. The V end was cut by 4 bases, the J end by 3 bases, with 10 bases between. This CDR3 is 14 amino acids long. The CDR3 coding sequence is TGTGCCAGCAGCTCGAAGGGGTTTGGAAACACCATATATTTT. Its translation: CASSSKGFGNTIYF.

The chain recombines TRBV5-1 with TRBJ2-5, with 10 bases lining up with TRBD1. Germline assignment: CDR1 SGHRS and CDR2 YFSETQ. This CDR3 comprises 15 residues. V lost 1 base to trimming and J lost 5 bases; unmatched junction nucleotides: 5. This CDR3 reads CASSLRQGALETQYF. CDR3 nucleotide sequence: TGCGCCAGCAGCTTGCGACAGGGGGCTCTGGAGACCCAGTACTTC.

This clone was seen more than once but under ten times. The rearrangement joins TRBV29-1 to TRBJ2-3; tentatively, D is TRBD1 (6 bases). V was trimmed by 3 bases and J by 3 bases, leaving 10 bases between them. CDR1 is SQVTM and CDR2 is ANQGSEA in the germline V gene. CDR3 size: 13 residues. In DNA form, the CDR3 reads TGCAGCGTTGACGGCAGGGGTACAGATACGCAGTATTTT. Translated, it gives CSVDGRGTDTQYF.

This clone was seen only a few times. The rearrangement uses TRBV28 and TRBJ1-2, with TRBD1 matching 7 bases. V gave up 1 base and J gave up 6 bases; unmatched junction bases: 5. Germline V gene data show CDR1 as MDHEN and CDR2 as SYDVKM. This CDR3 region has 14 residues. CDR3 sequence: CASSLLTGFDGYTF. Written as DNA, the CDR3 is TGTGCCAGCAGTTTATTGACAGGGTTCGATGGCTACACCTTC.

This clone has more than one count but fewer than ten. The chain carries TRBV6-6 and TRBJ2-7, with TRBD1 as a possible D gene (6 bases). The CDR3 sequence is 16 residues long. V lost 0 bases and J lost 3, with 15 bases in between. Per the germline V gene, CDR1 is MNHNY and CDR2 is SVGAGI (reference sequence). CDR3 nucleotides: TGTGCCAGCAGTTACTCTTCGGACAGAAGCTACTACGAGCAGTACTTC. Protein: CASSYSSDRSYYEQYF.

The V gene is TRBV21-1, the J gene TRBJ1-3; whether TRBD1, the table's D call, matches the DNA was not checked. TRBV21-1 is noted as a pseudogene. The CDR3 extends over 13 amino acids. For the CDR3, the DNA is TGTGCCAGCAGCAAAGGTTGGGCAAACACCATATATTTT. This sequence encodes CASSKGWANTIYF.

The rearrangement uses TRBV28 and TRBJ1-2; D gene uncertain. The CDR3 covers 12 residues. Looked up from germline, CDR1 is MDHEN and CDR2 is SYDVKM. V was pared by 4 bases and J by 4 bases, with 7 bases between. CDR3 region: CASSSPGYGYTF. The CDR3 DNA follows: TGTGCCAGCAGTTCTCCCGGCTATGGCTACACCTTC.

The chain is built from TRBV7-2 and TRBJ2-6; TRBD1 agrees at 9 bases. V shed 11 bases, J shed 1 base, and the junction held 9 bases outside the gene matches. Germline CDR1 is SGHTA and CDR2 is FQGNSA. The CDR3 sequence is 16 residues long. In nucleotides, the CDR3 is TGTGCCGGAAGGACAGGGGTAGCGTCTGGGGCCAACGTCCTGACTTTC. This sequence encodes CAGRTGVASGANVLTF.

V gene TRBV19 combines with J gene TRBJ2-1; D uncertain. This CDR3 comprises 14 residues. Trimming shortened V by 5 bases and J by 0 bases, and 8 bases separated the two germline ends. Germline CDR1 reads LNHDA; CDR2 reads SQIVND (reference sequence). The CDR3 is CASSWGSSYNEQFF. The CDR3 DNA is TGTGCCAGTAGTTGGGGTAGCTCCTACAATGAGCAGTTCTTC.

This clone was counted only a few times. The same CDR3 can be traced to other DNA sequences in this sample. The chain couples TRBV19 to TRBJ1-3; no firm D call. The CDR3 is 15 residues long. Looked up from germline, CDR1 is LNHDA and CDR2 is SQIVND (reference sequence). Trimming took 3 bases from V and 1 from J, leaving 10 bases between them. The CDR3 region is CASSILPGSGNTIYF. The CDR3 nucleotides read TGTGCCAGTAGTATCCTACCCGGGTCTGGAAACACCATATATTTT.